What follows are 6 T cell receptor beta chains derived from one specimen sequenced in a study of blood T cell repertoires in COVID-19. Clones were sequenced by immunoSEQ multiplex PCR, and TCRdb holds only the in-frame ones, with some missing. In the table there are about 21,000 clones, roughly 86% of which are singletons. The sample consisted of peripheral blood. The receptors were sampled from a human donor in a cohort sampled during active COVID-19.

J is TRBJ1-1 and V is TRBV7-9; D is undetermined. CDR1 and CDR2 (germline): SEHNR, FQNEAQ (reference sequence). The V end was cut by 8 bases, the J end by 6 bases, with 10 bases between. The CDR3 consists of 11 residues. The CDR3 nucleotides are TGTGCCAGCGCCACGTCCGCTGAAGCTTTCTTT. Its protein is CASATSAEAFF.

Within the sample, this clone is large. This chain connects TRBV6-5 to TRBJ1-1; maybe TRBD1 (5 bases). The CDR3 covers 15 residues. CDR1 MNHEY and CDR2 SVGAGI come from the germline V gene. The V end was cut by 4 bases, the J end by 3 bases, with 15 bases between. CDR3 residues: CASSSTFGGDTEAFF. The CDR3 coding sequence is TGTGCCAGCAGTTCAACCTTCGGGGGAGACACTGAAGCTTTCTTT.

The chain has TRBV19 and TRBJ1-5; 11 bases line up with TRBD1. Germline V lookup: CDR1 LNHDA, CDR2 SQIVND (reference sequence). Losses at the gene ends were 7 bases for V and 3 bases for J; bases not matched to a gene: 5. The CDR3 extends over 15 amino acids. The chain's CDR3 is CASTRTGGFNQPQHF. The DNA for the CDR3 is TGTGCCAGTACCCGGACAGGGGGCTTCAATCAGCCCCAGCATTTT.

The chain is built from TRBV6-6 and TRBJ1-1; 7 nucleotides agree with TRBD1. V lost 5 bases and J lost 2; bases outside the gene matches: 5. The CDR3 totals 14 residues. The V gene's germline CDR1 is MNHNY and CDR2 SVGAGI (reference sequence). The CDR3, as DNA: TGTGCCAGCAGTCCGACAGGGCCTAACACTGAAGCTTTCTTT. Translating gives CASSPTGPNTEAFF.

The chain uses TRBV15 and TRBJ1-1; a possible D gene is TRBD1 (5 bases). The CDR3 loop spans 18 amino acids. Germline-derived CDR1 and CDR2 are LNHNV and YYDKDF (reference sequence). The V end lost 0 bases, the J end lost 4 bases, and 21 bases lay between the germline ends. The CDR3 spells CATSREEGRGGLGTEAFF. In nucleotides, the CDR3 is TGTGCCACCAGCAGAGAGGAGGGTCGGGGGGGTCTGGGCACTGAAGCTTTCTTT.

This clone was picked up a small number of times. The rearrangement links TRBV19 to TRBJ1-5, with 7 bases that match TRBD1. The CDR3 is 16 amino acids. V trimming: 5 bases; J trimming: 1 base; junction bases outside the gene matches: 8. CDR1 is LNHDA and CDR2 is SQIVND in the germline V gene (reference sequence). CDR3 DNA: TGTGCCAGTAGTCCTCGGACAGGAAAGAGCAATCAGCCCCAGCATTTT. The encoded protein is CASSPRTGKSNQPQHF.